The clone carrying this T cell receptor beta chain was detected ten times or more. Its target is unknown. The data stem from a study of breast tumors, draining lymph nodes, adjacent tissues. The CDR3 has 13 residues. Germline assignment: CDR1 MNHNY and CDR2 SVGAGI (reference sequence). With 6 bases removed from V and 6 bases from J, the gap between germline ends came to 14 bases. Each CDR3 protein gets one entry after TCRdb re-called the multiplex PCR reads with MiXCR. The sample includes 150,000 to 200,000 distinct CDR3 sequences, 30% to 40% of them seen just once. Axillary draining lymph nodes of breast cancer patients supplied the node samples. Study results and limitations: Tumor repertoires ranked between lymph nodes and nontumor tissue in diversity, with V and J gene preferences.

The sample comprised axillary lymph node tissue. The V gene is TRBV6-6, the J gene TRBJ1-2; no definite D call. The receptor was derived from a female donor with breast cancer. Some clones in this sample may be carry-over from other donors' samples. The CDR3 nucleotides are TGTGCCAGCAGCACACCTCGCGCGGATGGCTACACCTTC. As protein: CASSTPRADGYTF.